This T cell receptor (beta chain) was recovered during a study of PD-1 blockade in classical Hodgkin lymphoma. Study outcomes and limitations: Complete responders showed a baseline diversity that resembled the diversity of newly diagnosed patients. Newly diagnosed patients reportedly trailed healthy donors in baseline TCR diversity.

The CDR3 runs to 15 residues. The germline CDR1 and CDR2 sequences are LNHDA and SQIVND (reference sequence). V shed 7 bases, J shed 7 bases, and the junction held 11 bases outside the gene matches. In this sample, this clone turned up once. Its antigen is still unknown. Measured with immunoSEQ multiplex PCR; TCRdb has only the in-frame clones, and not every one. The sample records tens of thousands of clones, over 75% being singletons. The time point was: cycle 4 day 1 (C4D1), after six to seven weeks of nivolumab. Brentuximab vedotin exposure varied among the patients, all of whom had relapsed after autologous stem cell transplantation. With magnetic negative selection, CD4+ T cells were purified from PBMCs that had been thawed. The patients, who had relapsed/refractory classical Hodgkin lymphoma, achieved best responses of complete response, partial response or progressive disease.

The clonotype originates from a human donor with classical Hodgkin lymphoma. The rearrangement uses TRBV19 and TRBJ1-4; 8 bases are shared with TRBD1. Sequenced here: CD4+ T cells from blood, sampled before the fourth cycle of nivolumab. CDR3 nucleotide sequence: TGTGCCAGTACCCCCTGGGGGGACAGGCCTGAAAAACTGTTTTTT. Amino acids: CASTPWGDRPEKLFF.